This record looks at one T cell receptor beta chain sequence and its context. As yet, its antigen is unknown. V trimming: 1 base; J trimming: 3 bases; junction bases outside the gene matches: 1. Looked up from germline, CDR1 is DFQATT and CDR2 is SNEGSKA (reference sequence). This CDR3 has 14 residues. The data were obtained in a study of T cell repertoires in cytomegalovirus infection. TCRdb ran MiXCR on the reads and lists one entry per CDR3 protein. The sample carries about 900,000 distinct CDR3 sequences, around 31% recorded once. The source material was cultured CD8+ T cells from PBMCs, sampled from culture after CMV antigen stimulation. The chain carries TRBV20-1 and TRBJ2-1; 9 nucleotides line up with TRBD2. This TCR came from a human donor in good health (CMV status not recorded). Some clones in this sample may be carry-over from other donors' samples. In nucleotides, the CDR3 is TGCAGTGCTAGAGGGACTAGCGTCTACAATGAGCAGTTCTTC. Translating gives CSARGTSVYNEQFF.